The 13 T cell receptor beta chains below all came from one sample that was sequenced in a study of T cells in women clearing cervical HPV infection. Data came from immunoSEQ multiplex PCR; TCRdb stores just in-frame clones and leaves some out. Its table lists around 39,000 clones. The sample was blood buffy coat. Every receptor here comes from a woman aged 18 to 75 with a cervical HPV16 infection that either progressed to CIN3+ or cleared (not recorded which).

Of note for this clone: The read stops 3 residues short of the end of the CDR3; the missing end is completed from the germline J gene. V usage is TRBV10-3 and J usage is TRBJ1-5, with D possibly matching TRBD1 (6 bases). CDR1 is ENHRY, CDR2 SYGVKD, per germline. V dropped 0 bases and J dropped 0 bases, with 12 bases sitting between them. CDR3 length: 17 amino acids. The CDR3 DNA, read in part, is TGTGCCATCAGTGAGTCGGGGGGGGCGGGTAGCAATCAGCCC. Its protein is CAISESGGAGSNQP. The whole CDR3 protein reads CAISESGGAGSNQPQHF.

Comments on this clone: Sequencing ends 3 residues short of the CDR3 end; the germline J gene provides the rest. The J gene is TRBJ1-2, the V gene TRBV2; 9 nucleotides match TRBD1. The CDR3 consists of 14 residues. V was clipped by 11 bases and J by 2 bases; unmatched bases: 9. The germline V gene encodes CDR1 SNHLY and CDR2 FYNNEI. The chain's CDR3 is CASHAGTGNYGYTF. The part of the CDR3 DNA that was read is TGTGCCTCCCACGCCGGGACAGGGAACTATGGC.

On this clone: The CDR3 end is not reached by the read, which stops 3 residues before it; the germline J gene fills it in. The rearrangement uses TRBV19 and TRBJ2-3, with 13 nucleotides matching TRBD2. CDR3 size: 15 residues. Germline V gives CDR1 LNHDA, CDR2 SQIVND (reference sequence). CDR3 DNA, as far as it was read: TGTGCCAGTAGTTCTTTACTAGCGGGAGGGGAGACG. It codes for CASSSLLAGGET. The complete CDR3 sequence is CASSSLLAGGETQYF.

About this clone: The read ends 3 residues early relative to the CDR3; the germline J gene fills the gap. This sequence joins TRBV18 and TRBJ1-6, with D possibly being TRBD1 (5 bases). The V end lost 6 bases, the J end lost 5 bases, and 14 bases lay between the germline ends. CDR3 length equals 15 residues. Germline V gene data show CDR1 as KGHSH and CDR2 as LQKENI. The sequenced part of the CDR3 DNA is TGTGCCAGCTCGGACCGACAGACAGATAATTCACCC. Its protein is CASSDRQTDNSP. Given in full, the CDR3 is CASSDRQTDNSPLHF.

As concerns this clone: The CDR3 extends 3 residues past the end of the read, so its final part is completed from the germline J gene. The V call is TRBV7-9, the J call TRBJ2-3; tentatively, D is TRBD2 (6 bases). CDR1 SEHNR and CDR2 FQNEAQ come from the germline V gene (reference sequence). This CDR3 spans 13 amino acids. Partial CDR3 DNA: TGTGCCAGCAGCTCGGAGGGGACTCAGCCG. Protein product: CASSSEGTQP. The entire CDR3 protein is CASSSEGTQPQYF.

Worth noting for this clone: The sequenced fragment ends 3 residues before the CDR3 boundary, so the rest is inferred from the germline J gene. The rearrangement joins TRBV5-1 to TRBJ1-4; 9 nucleotides line up with TRBD1. The germline gives CDR1 SGHRS, CDR2 YFSETQ. This CDR3 is built from 15 residues. Trimming removed 0 bases from V and 8 bases from J; junction bases left unmatched: 5. CDR3 DNA, as far as it was read: TGCGCCAGCAGCTTGGAGGGACAGGGATGGGAAAAA. It is translated as CASSLEGQGWEK. The CDR3 as a whole reads CASSLEGQGWEKLFF.

Note on this clone: From the germline J gene comes the end of the CDR3, since the read stops 3 residues before it. The rearrangement joins TRBV7-3 to TRBJ2-1, with TRBD2 identical over 14 bases. Per the germline V gene, CDR1 is SGHTA and CDR2 is FQGTGA. V dropped 2 bases and J dropped 5; count of bases not matched to a gene: 2. This CDR3 is 16 amino acids long. The DNA read from the CDR3 is TGTGCCAGCAGCTTAGGACTAGCGGGAGGTAACAATGAG. Protein sequence: CASSLGLAGGNNE. The full CDR3 reads CASSLGLAGGNNEQFF.

In the case of this clone: The CDR3 end falls 3 residues outside the read, so it is completed with the germline J gene. The V gene is TRBV9, the J gene TRBJ2-2; D not resolved. Germline V CDR1 and CDR2: SGDLS, YYNGEE. The CDR3 consists of 15 residues. Trimming removed 0 bases at V and 3 bases at J, with 9 bases between. The CDR3 here is CASSVAAGDTGELFF. The sequenced part of the CDR3 DNA is TGTGCCAGCAGCGTAGCTGCAGGAGACACCGGGGAG.

Turning to this clone: Read sequence stops 3 residues before the CDR3 end, and the germline J gene provides the missing end. The V and J genes are TRBV18 and TRBJ2-7; perhaps TRBD1 as D (5 bases). CDR3 length: 16 amino acids. V was clipped by 2 bases and J by 3 bases, with 17 bases between them. Germline V gene data show CDR1 as KGHSH and CDR2 as LQKENI. Incomplete CDR3 DNA: TGTGCCAGCTCACCAATTTTATGGGGCCGTCTCTACGAG. This encodes CASSPILWGRLYE. The CDR3 in full is CASSPILWGRLYEQYF. Based on the CDR3 plus reference TRBV18 and TRBJ2-7, the full variable domain is NAGVMQNPRHLVRRRGQEARLRCSPMKGHSHVYWYRQLPEEGLKFMVYLQKENIIDESGMPKERFSAEFPKEGPSILRIQQVVRGDSAAYFCASSPILWGRLYEQYFGPGTRLTVT.

Note on this clone: The read stops 3 residues short of the end of the CDR3; the missing end is completed from the germline J gene. J is TRBJ1-5 and V is TRBV10-3; tentative D call: TRBD1 (5 bases). CDR1 ENHRY and CDR2 SYGVKD come from the germline V gene. V gave up 5 bases and J gave up 0 bases, with 11 bases separating them. The CDR3 loop spans 15 amino acids. The DNA read from the CDR3 is TGTGCCATCAGTCCTGAGGGGAGTAGCAATCAGCCC. Amino acid sequence: CAISPEGSSNQP. The entire CDR3 is CAISPEGSSNQPQHF.

On this clone itself: The CDR3 end lies 3 residues beyond the end of the read and is filled in from the germline J gene. The chain carries TRBV20-1 and TRBJ2-3; D might be TRBD2 (6 bases). This CDR3 is 17 amino acids long. The germline V gene encodes CDR1 DFQATT and CDR2 SNEGSKA (reference sequence). V was trimmed by 1 base and J by 2 bases, leaving 19 bases between them. Incomplete CDR3 DNA: TGCAGTGCTAGAGCCCCGCTTAGGCTAGCGCACACAGATACG. Protein: CSARAPLRLAHTDT. The full CDR3 protein reads CSARAPLRLAHTDTQYF.

Note on this clone: The read stops 3 residues short of the end of the CDR3; the missing end is completed from the germline J gene. The rearrangement joins TRBV19 to TRBJ1-5; 8 positions match TRBD1. Trimming removed 10 bases from V and 3 bases from J; junction bases left unmatched: 14. From germline, CDR1 is LNHDA and CDR2 SQIVND (reference sequence). The CDR3 has 16 amino acids. Here the CDR3 reads CATLLTGGDFNQPQHF. The part of the CDR3 DNA that was read is TGTGCCACCTTGCTTACAGGGGGAGACTTCAATCAGCCC.

As concerns this clone: The read comes to an end 3 residues before the CDR3 does, leaving the germline J gene to fill in the end. The chain recombines TRBV5-1 with TRBJ2-3, with a tentative D call TRBD1 (5 bases). CDR3 length equals 15 residues. The V gene's germline CDR1 is SGHRS and CDR2 YFSETQ. CDR3 bases read: TGCGCCAGCAGCATGGCATGGGCAGGGCAAGAGACG. It specifies CASSMAWAGQET. The complete CDR3 reads CASSMAWAGQETQYF.